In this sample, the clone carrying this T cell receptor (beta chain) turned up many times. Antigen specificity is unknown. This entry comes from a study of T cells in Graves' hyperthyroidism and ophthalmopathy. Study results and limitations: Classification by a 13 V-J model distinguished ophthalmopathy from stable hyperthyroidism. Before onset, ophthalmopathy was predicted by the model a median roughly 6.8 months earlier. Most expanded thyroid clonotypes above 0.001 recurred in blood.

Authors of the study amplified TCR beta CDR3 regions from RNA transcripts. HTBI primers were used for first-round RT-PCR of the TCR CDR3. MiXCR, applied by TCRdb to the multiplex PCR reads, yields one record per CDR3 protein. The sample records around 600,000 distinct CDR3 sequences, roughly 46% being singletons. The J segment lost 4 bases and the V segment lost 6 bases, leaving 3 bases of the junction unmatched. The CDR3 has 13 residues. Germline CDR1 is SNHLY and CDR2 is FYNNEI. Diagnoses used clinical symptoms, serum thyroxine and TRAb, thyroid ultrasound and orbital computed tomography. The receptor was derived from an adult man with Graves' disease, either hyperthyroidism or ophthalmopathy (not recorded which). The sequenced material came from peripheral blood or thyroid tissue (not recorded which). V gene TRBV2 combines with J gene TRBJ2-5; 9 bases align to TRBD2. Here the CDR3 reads CASRLTSGETQYF. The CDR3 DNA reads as TGTGCCAGCAGACTGACTAGCGGAGAGACCCAGTACTTC.